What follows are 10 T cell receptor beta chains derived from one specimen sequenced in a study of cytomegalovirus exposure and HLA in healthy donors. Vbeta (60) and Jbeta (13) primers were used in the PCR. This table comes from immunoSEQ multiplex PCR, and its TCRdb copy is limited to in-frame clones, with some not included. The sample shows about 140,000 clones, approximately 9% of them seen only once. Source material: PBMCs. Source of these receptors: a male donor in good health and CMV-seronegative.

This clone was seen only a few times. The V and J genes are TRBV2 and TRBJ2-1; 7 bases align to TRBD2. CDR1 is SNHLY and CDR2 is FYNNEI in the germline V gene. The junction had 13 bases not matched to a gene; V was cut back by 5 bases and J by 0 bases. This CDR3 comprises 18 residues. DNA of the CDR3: TGTGCCAGCAGTCCGCGTATGGATAGCGGGCTCTCCTACAATGAGCAGTTCTTC. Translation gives CASSPRMDSGLSYNEQFF.

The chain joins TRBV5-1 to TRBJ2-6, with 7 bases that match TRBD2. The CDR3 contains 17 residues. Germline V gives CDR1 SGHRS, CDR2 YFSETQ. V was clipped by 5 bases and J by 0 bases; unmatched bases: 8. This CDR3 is CASSSAGAFSGANVLTF. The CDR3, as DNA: TGCGCCAGCAGTTCGGCGGGAGCCTTCTCTGGGGCCAACGTCCTGACTTTC.

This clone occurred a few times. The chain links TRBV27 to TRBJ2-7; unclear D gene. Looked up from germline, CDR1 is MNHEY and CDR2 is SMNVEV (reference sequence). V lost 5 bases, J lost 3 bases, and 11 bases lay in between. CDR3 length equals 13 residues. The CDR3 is CASSLRAYYEQYF. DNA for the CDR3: TGTGCCAGCAGTCTAAGAGCCTACTACGAGCAGTACTTC.

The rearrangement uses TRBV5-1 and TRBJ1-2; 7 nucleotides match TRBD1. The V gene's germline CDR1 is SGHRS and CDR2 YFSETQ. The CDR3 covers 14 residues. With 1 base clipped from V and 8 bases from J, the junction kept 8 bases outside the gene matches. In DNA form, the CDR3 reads TGCGCCAGCAGCTTGAGTCAGGGGGAAGTAGGCTACACCTTC. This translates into CASSLSQGEVGYTF.

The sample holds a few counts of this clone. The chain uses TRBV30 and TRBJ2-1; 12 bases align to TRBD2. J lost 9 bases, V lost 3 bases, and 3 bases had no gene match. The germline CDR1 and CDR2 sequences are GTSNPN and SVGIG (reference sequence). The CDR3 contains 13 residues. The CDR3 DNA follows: TGTGCCTGGAGGACTAGCGGGAGTGGTGAGCAGTTCTTC. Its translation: CAWRTSGSGEQFF.

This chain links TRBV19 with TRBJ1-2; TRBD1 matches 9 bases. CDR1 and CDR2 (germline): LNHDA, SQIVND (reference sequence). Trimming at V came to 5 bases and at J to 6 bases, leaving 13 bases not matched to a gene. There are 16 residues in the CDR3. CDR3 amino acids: CASSPLPGTGKNGYTF. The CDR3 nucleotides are TGTGCCAGTAGTCCACTTCCGGGGACAGGGAAGAATGGCTACACCTTC.

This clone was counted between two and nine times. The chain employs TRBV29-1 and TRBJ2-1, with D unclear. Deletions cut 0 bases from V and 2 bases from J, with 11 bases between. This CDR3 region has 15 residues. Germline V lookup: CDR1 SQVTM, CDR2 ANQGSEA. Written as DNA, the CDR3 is TGCAGCGTTGAAGATCGAGACGGAGCCTACAATGAGCAGTTCTTC. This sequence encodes CSVEDRDGAYNEQFF.

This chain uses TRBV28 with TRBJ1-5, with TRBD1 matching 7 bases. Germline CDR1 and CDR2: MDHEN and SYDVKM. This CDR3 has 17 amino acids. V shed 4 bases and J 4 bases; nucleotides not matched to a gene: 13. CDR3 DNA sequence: TGTGCCAGCAGTTCGCATCAGGGGGTTGCAACTAATCAGCCCCAGCATTTT. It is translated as CASSSHQGVATNQPQHF.

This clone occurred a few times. The CDR3 loop is CASSLGGSARYNSPLHF. The CDR3, as DNA: TGTGCCAGCAGCTTAGGCGGCAGCGCTAGGTATAATTCACCCCTCCACTTT. The chain is built from TRBV7-2 and TRBJ1-6; no clear D. CDR3 size: 17 residues. Germline CDR1 and CDR2: SGHTA and FQGNSA. V was clipped by 1 base and J by 4 bases, with 14 bases between them.

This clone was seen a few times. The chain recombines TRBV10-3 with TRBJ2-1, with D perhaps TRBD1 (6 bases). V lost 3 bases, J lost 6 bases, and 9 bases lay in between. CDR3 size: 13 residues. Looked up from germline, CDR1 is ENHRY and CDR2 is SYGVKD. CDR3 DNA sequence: TGTGCCATCAGTGATACAGGGCCCAATGAGCAGTTCTTC. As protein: CAISDTGPNEQFF.